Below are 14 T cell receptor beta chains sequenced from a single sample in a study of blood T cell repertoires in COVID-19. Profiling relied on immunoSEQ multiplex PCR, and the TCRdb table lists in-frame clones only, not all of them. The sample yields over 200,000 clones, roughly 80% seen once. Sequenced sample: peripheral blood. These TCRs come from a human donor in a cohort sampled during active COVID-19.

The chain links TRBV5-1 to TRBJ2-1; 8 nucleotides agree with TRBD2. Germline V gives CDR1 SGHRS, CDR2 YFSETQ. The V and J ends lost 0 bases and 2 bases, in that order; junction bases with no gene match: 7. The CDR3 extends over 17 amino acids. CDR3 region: CASSLGLAGTTYNEQFF. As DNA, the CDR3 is TGCGCCAGCAGCTTGGGTTTAGCGGGGACCACCTACAATGAGCAGTTCTTC.

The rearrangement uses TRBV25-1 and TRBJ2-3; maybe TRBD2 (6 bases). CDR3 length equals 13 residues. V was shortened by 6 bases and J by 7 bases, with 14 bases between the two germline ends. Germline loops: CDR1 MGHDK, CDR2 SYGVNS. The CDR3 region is CASRGDSRYTQYF. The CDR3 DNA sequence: TGTGCCAGCAGGGGGGACTCCCGATATACGCAGTATTTT.

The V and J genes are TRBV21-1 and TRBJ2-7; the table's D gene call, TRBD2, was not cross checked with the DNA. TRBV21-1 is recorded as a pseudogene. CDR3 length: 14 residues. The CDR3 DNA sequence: TGTGCCAGCTCAATACGGGGTGTGGACTACGAGCAGTACTTC. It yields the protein CASSIRGVDYEQYF.

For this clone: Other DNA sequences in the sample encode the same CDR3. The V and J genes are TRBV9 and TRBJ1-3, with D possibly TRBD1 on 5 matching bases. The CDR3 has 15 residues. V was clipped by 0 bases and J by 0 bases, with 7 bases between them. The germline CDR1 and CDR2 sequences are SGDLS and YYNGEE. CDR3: CASSVGGSSGNTIYF. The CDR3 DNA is TGTGCCAGCAGCGTAGGGGGCAGCTCTGGAAACACCATATATTTT.

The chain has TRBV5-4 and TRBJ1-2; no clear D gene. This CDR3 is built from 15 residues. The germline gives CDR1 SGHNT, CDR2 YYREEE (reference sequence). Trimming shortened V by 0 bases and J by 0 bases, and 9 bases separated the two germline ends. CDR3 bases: TGTGCCAGCAGCTTGGAGGTCGGGGCTAACTATGGCTACACCTTC. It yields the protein CASSLEVGANYGYTF.

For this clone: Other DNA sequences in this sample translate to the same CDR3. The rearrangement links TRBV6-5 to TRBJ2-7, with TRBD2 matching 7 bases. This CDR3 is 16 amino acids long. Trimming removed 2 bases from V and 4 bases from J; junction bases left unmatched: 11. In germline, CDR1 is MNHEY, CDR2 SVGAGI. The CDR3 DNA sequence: TGTGCCAGCAGTTACGGGCTGTTGGGGGGGGGTTACGAGCAGTACTTC. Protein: CASSYGLLGGGYEQYF.

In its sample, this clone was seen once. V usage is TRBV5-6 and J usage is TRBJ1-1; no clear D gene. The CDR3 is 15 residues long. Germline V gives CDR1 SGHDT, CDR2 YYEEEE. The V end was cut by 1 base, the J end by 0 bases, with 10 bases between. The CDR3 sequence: CASSLTVRMNTEAFF. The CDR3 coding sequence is TGTGCCAGCAGCTTGACAGTCAGGATGAACACTGAAGCTTTCTTT.

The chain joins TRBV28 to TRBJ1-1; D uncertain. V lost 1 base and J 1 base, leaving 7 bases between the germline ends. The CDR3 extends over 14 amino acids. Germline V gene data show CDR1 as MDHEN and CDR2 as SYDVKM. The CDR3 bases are TGTGCCAGCAGTTTATTTACTCAGAACACTGAAGCTTTCTTT. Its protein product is CASSLFTQNTEAFF. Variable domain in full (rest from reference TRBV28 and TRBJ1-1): DVKVTQSSRYLVKRTGEKVFLECVQDMDHENMFWYRQDPGLGLRLIYFSYDVKMKEKGDIPEGYSVSREKKERFSLILESASTNQTSMYLCASSLFTQNTEAFFGQGTRLTVV.

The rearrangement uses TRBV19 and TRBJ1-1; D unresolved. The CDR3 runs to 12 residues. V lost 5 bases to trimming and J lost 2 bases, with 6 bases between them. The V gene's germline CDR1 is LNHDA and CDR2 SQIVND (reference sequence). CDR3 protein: CASSQTNTEAFF. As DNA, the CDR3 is TGTGCCAGTAGTCAGACAAACACTGAAGCTTTCTTT. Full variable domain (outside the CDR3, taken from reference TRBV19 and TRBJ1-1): DGGITQSPKYLFRKEGQNVTLSCEQNLNHDAMYWYRQDPGQGLRLIYYSQIVNDFQKGDIAEGYSVSREKKESFPLTVTSAQKNPTAFYLCASSQTNTEAFFGQGTRLTVV.

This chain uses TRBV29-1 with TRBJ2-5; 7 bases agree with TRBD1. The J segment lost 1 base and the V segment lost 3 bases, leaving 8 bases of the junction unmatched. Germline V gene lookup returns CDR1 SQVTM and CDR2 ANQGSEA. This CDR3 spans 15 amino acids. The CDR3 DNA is TGCAGCGTTGATGGGTTGAGGGGGCCCCAAGAGACCCAGTACTTC. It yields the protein CSVDGLRGPQETQYF.

The CDR3 loop is CASSITGVTNEKLFF. In nucleotides, the CDR3 is TGTGCCAGCAGCATCACAGGGGTAACTAATGAAAAACTGTTTTTT. This chain connects TRBV11-2 to TRBJ1-4; 7 bases match TRBD1. Per the germline V gene, CDR1 is SGHAT and CDR2 is FQNNGV. The length of the CDR3 is 15 residues. V shed 5 bases and J 1 base; nucleotides not matched to a gene: 4.

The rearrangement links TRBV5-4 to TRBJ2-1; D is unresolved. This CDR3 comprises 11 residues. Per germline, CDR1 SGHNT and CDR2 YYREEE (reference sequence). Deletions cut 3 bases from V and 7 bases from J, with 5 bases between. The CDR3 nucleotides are TGTGCCAGCAGCTGGGCGAATGAGCAGTTCTTC. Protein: CASSWANEQFF.

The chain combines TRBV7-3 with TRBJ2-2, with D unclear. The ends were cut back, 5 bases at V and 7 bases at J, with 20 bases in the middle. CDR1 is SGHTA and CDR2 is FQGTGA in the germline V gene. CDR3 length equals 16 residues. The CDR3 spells CASSPQAGSPSGELFF. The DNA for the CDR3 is TGTGCCAGCAGCCCCCAAGCTGGATCGCCTAGCGGGGAGCTGTTTTTT.

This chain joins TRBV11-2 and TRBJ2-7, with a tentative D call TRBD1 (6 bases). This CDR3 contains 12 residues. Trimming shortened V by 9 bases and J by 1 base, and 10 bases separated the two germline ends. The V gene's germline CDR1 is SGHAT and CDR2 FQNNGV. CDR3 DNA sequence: TGTGCCAGTCATACAGGGTCCTACGAGCAGTACTTC. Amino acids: CASHTGSYEQYF.